This T cell receptor beta chain was recovered during a study of CD8 T cells in Susac syndrome. V shed 11 bases and J shed 3 bases, with 14 bases lying between them. Germline V gene sequence: CDR1 ENHRY, CDR2 SYGVKD. The CDR3 has 13 amino acids. It was with random hexamers that 0.5 to 1 ug RNA was reverse transcribed. TCRdb processed the immunoSEQ multiplex PCR reads anew with MiXCR; each CDR3 protein has one entry. This sample has some 200,000 distinct CDR3 sequences; roughly 96% occur once, and the top ten carry 0.085% to 0.1%. The clonotype was recovered from a human donor with multiple sclerosis. V is TRBV10-3 and J is TRBJ2-1; D may be TRBD2 (5 bases). Sequencing was carried out using CD4+ T cells from PBMCs. CDR3 residues: CALSAGLYNEQFF. As DNA, the CDR3 is TGTGCCCTGAGTGCGGGTCTCTACAATGAGCAGTTCTTC.